The clone carrying this T cell receptor (beta chain) has a single count. Its antigen is undetermined. The data were taken from a study of shared clonotypes between healthy human individuals. General study results and limits: Memory subsets generally showed lower estimated richness than naive subsets. In this cohort, only blood was sampled, and tissue repertoires likely differ.

Using immunoSEQ multiplex PCR, the repertoire was profiled, and TCRdb retains in-frame clones only, with some absent. The data show about 1 million clones, approximately 70% seen once. The CDR3 extends over 13 amino acids. V lost 6 bases, J lost 4 bases, and 6 bases stayed unmatched. Germline CDR1 and CDR2: LNHNV and YYDKDF (reference sequence). From CD4+ cells came CD45RA+ naive and CD45RA-negative memory subsets. The chain is built from TRBV15 and TRBJ2-7; 7 bases fit TRBD1. This receptor was obtained from a man between 18 and 35 years old in good health. Sequencing was done on a sample of memory CD4+ T cells sorted from blood. Subset here: CD45RA-negative fraction. CDR3 DNA sequence: TGTGCCACCAGAGAAAAGGGGGCTTACGAGCAGTACTTC. It translates to CATREKGAYEQYF.